This TCR beta chain emerged from a study of CD8+CD57+ T cells in acquired aplastic anemia. On the study more broadly: DNA per sorted CD4+ or CD8+ sample ranged roughly 0.19 to 30 ug, averaging around 3 ug.

Germline assignment: CDR1 SNHLY and CDR2 FYNNEI. The V gene end was trimmed by 4 bases and the J gene end by 8 bases; junction bases not matched to a gene: 7. The CDR3 is 13 amino acids. TCR beta VDJ and CDR3 were profiled, and genomic DNA was the template. TCRdb passed the reads through MiXCR, listing each CDR3 protein once. The table has around 200,000 distinct CDR3 sequences, around 63% seen once. Concerning this clonotype itself: Its antigen remains unidentified.

Flow cytometry had shown expanded CD8+CD57+ cells in the patients chosen for sequencing. Patients, without exception, had severe acquired aplastic anemia. The blood sampling took place in patients who had so far received no therapy. Findings of the study overall: Both patients and controls carried the same twenty-nine CD8+ CDR3 sequences.

The sequencing input was sorted CD4+, CD8+, or CD8+CD57+ T cells (not recorded which) from PBMCs. The source of this sequence is a human donor with aplastic anemia. The chain recombines TRBV2 with TRBJ1-2; 7 nucleotides align to TRBD1. CDR3: CASSVRQGGGYTF. The CDR3 DNA reads as TGTGCCAGCAGTGTGCGACAGGGAGGAGGCTACACCTTC.